This T cell receptor beta chain originates from a study of response to subunit inactivated influenza vaccine. This clonotype was observed many times. Each CDR3 protein is one row after TCRdb ran MiXCR on the RT-PCR reads. The sample shows a few hundred thousand distinct CDR3 sequences, approximately 7.2% of them seen only once. Germline V gives CDR1 KGHDR, CDR2 SFDVKD. V lost 9 bases and J lost 5, with 15 bases in between. The CDR3 consists of 13 residues. The chain couples TRBV24-1 to TRBJ2-5; D is unresolved. The sample in question was PBMCs from blood, obtained less than 30 months after vaccination. The origin of this receptor is a man between 50 and 75 years old who received an inactivated influenza vaccine. The CDR3 nucleotides are TGTGCCACCCTCAGTGCGACTCTGGAGACCCAGTACTTC. Protein: CATLSATLETQYF.